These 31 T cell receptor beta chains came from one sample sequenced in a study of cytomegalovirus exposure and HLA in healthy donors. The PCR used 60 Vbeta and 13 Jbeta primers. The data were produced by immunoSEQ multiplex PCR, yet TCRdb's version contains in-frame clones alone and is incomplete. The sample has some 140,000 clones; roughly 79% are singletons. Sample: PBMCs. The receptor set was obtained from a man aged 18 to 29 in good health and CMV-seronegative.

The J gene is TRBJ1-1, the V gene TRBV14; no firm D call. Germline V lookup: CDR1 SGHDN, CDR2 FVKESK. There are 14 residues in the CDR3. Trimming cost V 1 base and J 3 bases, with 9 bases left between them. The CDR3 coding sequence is TGTGCCAGCAGCCAAGGGCCCCAAGACACTGAAGCTTTCTTT. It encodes CASSQGPQDTEAFF.

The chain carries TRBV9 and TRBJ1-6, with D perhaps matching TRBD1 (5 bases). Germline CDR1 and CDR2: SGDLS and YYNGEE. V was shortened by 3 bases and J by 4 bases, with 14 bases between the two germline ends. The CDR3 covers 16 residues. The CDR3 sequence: CASSATGDLYNSPLHF. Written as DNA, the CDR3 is TGTGCCAGCAGCGCTACAGGAGACCTTTATAATTCACCCCTCCACTTT.

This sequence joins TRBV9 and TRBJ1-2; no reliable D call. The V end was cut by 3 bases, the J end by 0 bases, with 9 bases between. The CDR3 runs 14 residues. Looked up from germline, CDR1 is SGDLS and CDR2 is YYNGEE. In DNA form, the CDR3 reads TGTGCCAGCAGCGGCGCGGGAGCTAACTATGGCTACACCTTC. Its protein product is CASSGAGANYGYTF.

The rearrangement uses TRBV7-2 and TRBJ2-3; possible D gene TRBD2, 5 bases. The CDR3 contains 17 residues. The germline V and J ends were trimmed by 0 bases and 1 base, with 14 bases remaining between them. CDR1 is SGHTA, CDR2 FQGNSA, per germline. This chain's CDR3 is CASSLAARGRGTDTQYF. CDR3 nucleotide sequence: TGTGCCAGCAGCTTAGCGGCCCGGGGAAGAGGCACAGATACGCAGTATTTT.

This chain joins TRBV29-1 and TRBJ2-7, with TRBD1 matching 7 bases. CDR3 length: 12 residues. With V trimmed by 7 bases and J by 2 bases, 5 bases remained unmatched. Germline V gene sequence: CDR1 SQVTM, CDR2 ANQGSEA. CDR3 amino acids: CSATGTAYEQYF. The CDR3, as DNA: TGCAGCGCCACGGGGACAGCCTACGAGCAGTACTTC.

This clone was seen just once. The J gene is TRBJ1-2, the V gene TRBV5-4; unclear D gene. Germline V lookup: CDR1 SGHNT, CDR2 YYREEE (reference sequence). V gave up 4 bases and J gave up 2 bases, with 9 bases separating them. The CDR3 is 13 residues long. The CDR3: CASSAQRNYGYTF. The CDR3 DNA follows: TGTGCCAGCAGCGCCCAGCGGAACTATGGCTACACCTTC. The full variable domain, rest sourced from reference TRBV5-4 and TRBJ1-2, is ETGVTQSPTHLIKTRGQQVTLRCSSQSGHNTVSWYQQALGQGPQFIFQYYREEENGRGNFPPRFSGLQFPNYSSELNVNALELDDSALYLCASSAQRNYGYTFGSGTRLTVV.

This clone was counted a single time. The CDR3 DNA reads as TGCGCCAGCAGCTTAGGGGACACTGAAGCTTTCTTT. Protein product: CASSLGDTEAFF. The V gene is TRBV5-1, the J gene TRBJ1-1; D is perhaps TRBD1 (5 bases). The germline V gene has CDR1 SGHRS and CDR2 YFSETQ. This CDR3 region has 12 residues. V lost 2 bases and J 3 bases, leaving 5 bases between the germline ends.

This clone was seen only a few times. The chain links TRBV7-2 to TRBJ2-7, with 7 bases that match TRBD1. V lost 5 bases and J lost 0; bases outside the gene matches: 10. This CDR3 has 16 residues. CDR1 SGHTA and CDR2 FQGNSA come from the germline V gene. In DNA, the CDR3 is TGTGCCAGCAGCCCCCAATGGGGACAGAACTCCTACGAGCAGTACTTC. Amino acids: CASSPQWGQNSYEQYF. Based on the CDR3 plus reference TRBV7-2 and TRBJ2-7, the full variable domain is GAGVSQSPSNKVTEKGKDVELRCDPISGHTALYWYRQSLGQGLEFLIYFQGNSAPDKSGLPSDRFSAERTGGSVSTLTIQRTQQEDSAVYLCASSPQWGQNSYEQYFGPGTRLTVT.

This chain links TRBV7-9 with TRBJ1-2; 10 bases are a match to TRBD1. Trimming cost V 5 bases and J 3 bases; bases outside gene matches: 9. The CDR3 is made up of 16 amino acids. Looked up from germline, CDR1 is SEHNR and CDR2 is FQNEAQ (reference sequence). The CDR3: CASSHDRGRPDYGYTF. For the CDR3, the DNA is TGTGCCAGCAGCCACGACAGGGGGCGCCCGGACTATGGCTACACCTTC. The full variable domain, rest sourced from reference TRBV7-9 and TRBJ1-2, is DTGVSQNPRHKITKRGQNVTFRCDPISEHNRLYWYRQTLGQGPEFLTYFQNEAQLEKSRLLSDRFSAERPKGSFSTLEIQRTEQGDSAMYLCASSHDRGRPDYGYTFGSGTRLTVV.

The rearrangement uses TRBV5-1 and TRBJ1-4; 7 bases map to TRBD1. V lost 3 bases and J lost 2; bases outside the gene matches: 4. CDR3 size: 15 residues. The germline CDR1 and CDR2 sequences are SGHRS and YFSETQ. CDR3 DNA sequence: TGCGCCAGCAGCTACAGGGGCCCTACTAATGAAAAACTGTTTTTT. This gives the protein CASSYRGPTNEKLFF.

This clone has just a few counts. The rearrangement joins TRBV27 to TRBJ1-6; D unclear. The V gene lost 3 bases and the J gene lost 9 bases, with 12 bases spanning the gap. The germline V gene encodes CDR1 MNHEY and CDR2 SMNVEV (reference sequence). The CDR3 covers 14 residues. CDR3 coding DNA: TGTGCCAGCAGTTTTGACACCGTCGGTTCACCCCTCCACTTT. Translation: CASSFDTVGSPLHF.

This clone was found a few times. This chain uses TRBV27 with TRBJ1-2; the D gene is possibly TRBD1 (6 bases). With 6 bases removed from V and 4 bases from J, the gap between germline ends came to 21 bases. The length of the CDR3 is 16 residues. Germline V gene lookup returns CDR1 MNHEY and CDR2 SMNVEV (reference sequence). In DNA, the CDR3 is TGTGCCAGCAGCCCCCGACAGGTCTCCCGGGGCTATGGCTACACCTTC. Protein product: CASSPRQVSRGYGYTF.

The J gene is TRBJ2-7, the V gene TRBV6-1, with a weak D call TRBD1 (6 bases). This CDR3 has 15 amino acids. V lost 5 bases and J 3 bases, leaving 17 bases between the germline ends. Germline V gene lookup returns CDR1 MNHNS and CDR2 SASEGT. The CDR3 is CASSKGHQKVYEQYF. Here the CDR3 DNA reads TGTGCCAGCAGTAAGGGACACCAAAAGGTCTACGAGCAGTACTTC.

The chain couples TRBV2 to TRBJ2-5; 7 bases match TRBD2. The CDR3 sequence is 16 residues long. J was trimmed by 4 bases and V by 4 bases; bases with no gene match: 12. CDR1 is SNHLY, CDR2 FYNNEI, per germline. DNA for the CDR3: TGTGCCAGCAGTGCCCGTACTTGGGGGGGGAGAGAGACCCAGTACTTC. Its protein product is CASSARTWGGRETQYF.

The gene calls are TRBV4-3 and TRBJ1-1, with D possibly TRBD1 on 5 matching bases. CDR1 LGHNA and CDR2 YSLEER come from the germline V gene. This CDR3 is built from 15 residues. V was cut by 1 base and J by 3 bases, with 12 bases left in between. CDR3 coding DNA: TGCGCCAGCAGCCAAGGGGGGGGACCTCACACTGAAGCTTTCTTT. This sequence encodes CASSQGGGPHTEAFF.

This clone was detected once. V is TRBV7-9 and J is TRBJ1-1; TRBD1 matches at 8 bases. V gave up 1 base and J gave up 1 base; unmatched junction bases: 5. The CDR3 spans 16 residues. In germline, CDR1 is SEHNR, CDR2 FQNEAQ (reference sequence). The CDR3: CASSLGQGLGNTEAFF. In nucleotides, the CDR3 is TGTGCCAGCAGCTTAGGACAGGGGCTGGGGAACACTGAAGCTTTCTTT. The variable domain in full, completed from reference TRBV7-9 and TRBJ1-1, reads DTGVSQNPRHKITKRGQNVTFRCDPISEHNRLYWYRQTLGQGPEFLTYFQNEAQLEKSRLLSDRFSAERPKGSFSTLEIQRTEQGDSAMYLCASSLGQGLGNTEAFFGQGTRLTVV.

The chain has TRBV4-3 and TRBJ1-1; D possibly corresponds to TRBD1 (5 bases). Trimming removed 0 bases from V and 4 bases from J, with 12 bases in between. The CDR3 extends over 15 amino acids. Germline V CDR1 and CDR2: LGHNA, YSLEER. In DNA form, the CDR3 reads TGCGCCAGCAGCCAAGATCTGGGTGGGGCCACTGAAGCTTTCTTT. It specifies CASSQDLGGATEAFF.

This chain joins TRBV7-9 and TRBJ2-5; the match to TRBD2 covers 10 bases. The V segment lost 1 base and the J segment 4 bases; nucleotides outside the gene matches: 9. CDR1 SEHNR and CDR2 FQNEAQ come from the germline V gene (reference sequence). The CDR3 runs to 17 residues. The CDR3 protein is CASSLGASGGPRETQYF. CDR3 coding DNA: TGTGCCAGCAGCTTAGGGGCTAGCGGGGGACCCCGAGAGACCCAGTACTTC.

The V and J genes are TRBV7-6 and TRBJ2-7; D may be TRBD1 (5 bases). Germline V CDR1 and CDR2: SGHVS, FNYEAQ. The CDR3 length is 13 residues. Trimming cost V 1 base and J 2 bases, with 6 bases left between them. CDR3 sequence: CASSLGQPYEQYF. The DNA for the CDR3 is TGTGCCAGCAGCTTAGGACAGCCCTACGAGCAGTACTTC.

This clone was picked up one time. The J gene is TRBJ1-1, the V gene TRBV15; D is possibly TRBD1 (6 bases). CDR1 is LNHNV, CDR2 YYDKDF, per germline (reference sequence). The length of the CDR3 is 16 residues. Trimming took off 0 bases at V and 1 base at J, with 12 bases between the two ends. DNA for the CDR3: TGTGCCACCAGCAGAGAAGGAGTCAGGGGGAACACTGAAGCTTTCTTT. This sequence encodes CATSREGVRGNTEAFF.

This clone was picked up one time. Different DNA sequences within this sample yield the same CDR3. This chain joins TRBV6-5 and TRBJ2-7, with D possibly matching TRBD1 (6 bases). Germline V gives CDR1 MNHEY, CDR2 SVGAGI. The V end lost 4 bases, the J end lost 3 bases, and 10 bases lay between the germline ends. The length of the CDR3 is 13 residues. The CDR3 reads CASSSPGHYEQYF. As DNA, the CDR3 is TGTGCCAGCAGTTCGCCGGGACACTACGAGCAGTACTTC.

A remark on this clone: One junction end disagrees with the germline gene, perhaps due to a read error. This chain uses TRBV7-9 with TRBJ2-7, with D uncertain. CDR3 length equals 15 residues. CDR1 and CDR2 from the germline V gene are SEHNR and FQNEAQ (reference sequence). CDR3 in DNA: TGTTCCAGCAGCTCATTTGCCGACGTACCGGGCGAGCAGTACTTC. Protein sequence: CSSSSFADVPGEQYF.

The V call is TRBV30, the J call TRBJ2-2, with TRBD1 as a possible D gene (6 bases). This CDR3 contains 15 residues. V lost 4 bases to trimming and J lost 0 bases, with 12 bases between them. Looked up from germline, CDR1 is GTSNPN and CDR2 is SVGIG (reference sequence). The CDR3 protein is CAWKGRTANTGELFF. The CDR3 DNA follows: TGTGCCTGGAAGGGAAGGACAGCGAACACCGGGGAGCTGTTTTTT.

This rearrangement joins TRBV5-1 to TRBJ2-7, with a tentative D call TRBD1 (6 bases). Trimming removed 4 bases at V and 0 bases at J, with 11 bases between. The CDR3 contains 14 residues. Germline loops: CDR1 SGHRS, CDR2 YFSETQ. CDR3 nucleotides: TGCGCCAGCAGCCTCGACAGGACCTCCTACGAGCAGTACTTC. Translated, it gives CASSLDRTSYEQYF.

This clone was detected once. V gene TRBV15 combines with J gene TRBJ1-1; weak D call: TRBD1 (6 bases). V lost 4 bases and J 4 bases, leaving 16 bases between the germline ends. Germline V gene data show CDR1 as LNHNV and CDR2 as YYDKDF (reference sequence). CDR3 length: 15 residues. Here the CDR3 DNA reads TGTGCCACCAGCATCCCCGGCAGGGGAACCACTGAAGCTTTCTTT. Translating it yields CATSIPGRGTTEAFF.

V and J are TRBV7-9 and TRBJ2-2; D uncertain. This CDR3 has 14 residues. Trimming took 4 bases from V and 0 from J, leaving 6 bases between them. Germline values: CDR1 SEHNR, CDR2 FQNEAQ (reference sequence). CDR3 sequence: CASSWSSNTGELFF. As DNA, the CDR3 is TGTGCCAGCAGCTGGAGCTCGAACACCGGGGAGCTGTTTTTT.

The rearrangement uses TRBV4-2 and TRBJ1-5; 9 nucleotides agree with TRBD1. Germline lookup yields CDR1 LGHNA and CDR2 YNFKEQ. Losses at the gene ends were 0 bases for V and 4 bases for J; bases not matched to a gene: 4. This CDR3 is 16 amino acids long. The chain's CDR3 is CASSQEQGAMNQPQHF. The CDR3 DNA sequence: TGTGCCAGCAGCCAAGAACAGGGGGCTATGAATCAGCCCCAGCATTTT.

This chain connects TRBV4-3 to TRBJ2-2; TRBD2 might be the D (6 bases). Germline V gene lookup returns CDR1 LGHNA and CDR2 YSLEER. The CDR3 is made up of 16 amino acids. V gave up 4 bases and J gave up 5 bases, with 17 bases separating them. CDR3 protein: CASSRLTGGGTGELFF. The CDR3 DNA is TGCGCCAGCAGCCGCCTTACTGGTGGGGGGACCGGGGAGCTGTTTTTT.

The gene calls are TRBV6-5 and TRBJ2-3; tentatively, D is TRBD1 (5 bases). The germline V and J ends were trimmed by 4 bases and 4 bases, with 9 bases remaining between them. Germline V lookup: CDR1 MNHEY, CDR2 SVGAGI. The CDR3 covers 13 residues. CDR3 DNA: TGTGCCAGCAGTTGGGGCCGAGCAGATACGCAGTATTTT. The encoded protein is CASSWGRADTQYF.

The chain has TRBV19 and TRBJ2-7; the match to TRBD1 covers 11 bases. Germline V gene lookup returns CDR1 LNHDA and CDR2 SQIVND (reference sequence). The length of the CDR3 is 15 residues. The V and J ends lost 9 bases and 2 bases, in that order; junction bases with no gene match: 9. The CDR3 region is CASSPGTGGTYEQYF. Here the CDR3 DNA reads TGTGCCAGCTCTCCCGGGACAGGGGGGACCTACGAGCAGTACTTC.

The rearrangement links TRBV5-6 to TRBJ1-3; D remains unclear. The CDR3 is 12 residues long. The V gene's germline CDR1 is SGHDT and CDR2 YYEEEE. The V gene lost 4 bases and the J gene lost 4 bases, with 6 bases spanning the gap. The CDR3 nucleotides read TGTGCCAGCAGCCGTATAGGAAACACCATATATTTT. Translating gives CASSRIGNTIYF. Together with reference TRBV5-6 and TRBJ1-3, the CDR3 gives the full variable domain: DAGVTQSPTHLIKTRGQQVTLRCSPKSGHDTVSWYQQALGQGPQFIFQYYEEEERQRGNFPDRFSGHQFPNYSSELNVNALLLGDSALYLCASSRIGNTIYFGEGSWLTVV.